This is a list of T cell receptor beta chains from one sample in a study of regulatory T cells in long-lasting Graves disease. TCRdb used MiXCR to reprocess the multiplex PCR reads, holding one entry per CDR3 protein. The profile shows some 490,000 distinct CDR3 sequences, 12% of them singletons. The same specimen was also included in a second study, on T cells in Graves' hyperthyroidism and ophthalmopathy.

Source: peripheral blood mononuclear cells (PBMCs), taken at new diagnosis, from a patient treated with antithyroid drugs. The receptor source for this set is a woman aged 30 to 39 with Graves disease. Both conserved end residues are part of each CDR3. Not all rows give a size; the values are once, few, many and, for expanded clones, a class.

clone size	J gene	V gene	CDR3 protein
many	TRBJ1-6	TRBV12-3/TRBV12-4	CASSHLANLPNSPLHF
many	TRBJ2-3	TRBV28	CASSYTTGSDTQYF
many	TRBJ1-2	TRBV6-1	CASSELIGGYGYTF
many	TRBJ2-1	TRBV11-2	CASSLTGGIDNEQFF
.	TRBJ2-5	TRBV28	CASRTFLAGGGGTQYF
many	TRBJ1-2	TRBV27	CASSSTIWDGNYGYTF
many	TRBJ2-2	TRBV30	CASLSGGSNTGELFF
many	TRBJ1-2	TRBV6-1	CASREPGTGYGYTF
many	TRBJ2-7	TRBV10-3	CAITPGLAGEAEQYF
many	TRBJ2-5	TRBV7-9	CASSWRGYQETQYF
few	TRBJ2-3	TRBV6-1	CATRGPGTDTQYF
many	TRBJ1-2	TRBV9	CASSVSDNYYGYTF
.	TRBJ1-1	TRBV5-6	CASSSSTGGFEAFF
many	TRBJ2-7	TRBV5-6	CASSWMTGNEQYF
.	TRBJ2-7	TRBV24-1	CVTSDTGTGHEQYF
many	TRBJ2-7	TRBV29-1	CSAVSSETYEQYF
.	TRBJ1-2	TRBV9	CASSVTGAGGYTF
many	TRBJ2-5	TRBV2	CASSSTGKGQETQYF
.	TRBJ2-2	TRBV7-9	CASSVGGRANGELFF
many	TRBJ1-5	TRBV20-1	CSARFMFQPQHF
few	TRBJ1-3	TRBV19	CASSIGGTAGNTIYF
many	TRBJ2-1	TRBV2	CASSWRDSRLYNEQFF
many	TRBJ2-7	TRBV2	CASTRLAGGREQYF